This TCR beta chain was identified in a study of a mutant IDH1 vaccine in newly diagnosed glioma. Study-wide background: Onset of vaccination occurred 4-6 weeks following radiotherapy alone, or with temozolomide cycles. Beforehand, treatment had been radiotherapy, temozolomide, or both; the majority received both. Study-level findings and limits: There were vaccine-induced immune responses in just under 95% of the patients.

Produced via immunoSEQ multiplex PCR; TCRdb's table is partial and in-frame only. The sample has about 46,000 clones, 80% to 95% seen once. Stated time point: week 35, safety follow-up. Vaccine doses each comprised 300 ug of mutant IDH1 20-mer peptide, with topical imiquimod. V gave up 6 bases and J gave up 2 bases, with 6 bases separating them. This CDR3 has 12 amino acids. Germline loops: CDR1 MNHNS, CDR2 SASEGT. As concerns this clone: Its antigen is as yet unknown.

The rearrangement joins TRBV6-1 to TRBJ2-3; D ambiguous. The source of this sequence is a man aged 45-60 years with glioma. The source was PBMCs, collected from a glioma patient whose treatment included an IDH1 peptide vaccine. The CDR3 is CASRAITDTQYF. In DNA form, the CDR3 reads TGTGCCAGCAGGGCAATCACAGATACGCAGTATTTT.